This T cell receptor beta chain derives from a study of cytomegalovirus exposure and HLA in healthy donors. It was with 60 Vbeta and 13 Jbeta primers that the PCR ran. This table comes from immunoSEQ multiplex PCR, and its TCRdb copy is limited to in-frame clones, with some not included. The sample lists fewer than 180,000 clones; about 64% were seen once. Sampled while nominally healthy, donors likely had unrecorded immune exposures. Trimming shortened V by 6 bases and J by 3 bases, and 11 bases separated the two germline ends. Germline V gene lookup returns CDR1 ENHRY and CDR2 SYGVKD. This CDR3 has 13 residues.

The receptor comes from a woman aged 55-70 years in good health and CMV-seropositive. This chain connects TRBV10-3 to TRBJ2-5; TRBD1 is a possible D gene (6 bases). Sequencing was carried out using PBMCs. The CDR3 is CAIRARTEETQYF. The CDR3 nucleotides read TGTGCCATCAGGGCTAGGACAGAAGAGACCCAGTACTTC.